Below, one TCR beta chain is given with its context. Its matching antigen is unknown. A much larger clone sits a single nucleotide away, making a read error possible. This entry belongs to a study of identical twins. The study's findings and limits: Out-of-frame TCR alpha sharing observed in monozygotic twins exceeded model estimates.

TCRdb called the 5' RACE reads again in MiXCR, with one record for every CDR3 protein. This repertoire shows more than 1.5 million distinct CDR3 sequences, roughly a third found once; its top ten account for under 0.35%. The clonotype comes from a newborn girl in good health. Material: cord blood.

The CDR3 region is CAINSVTGGRNEQYF. DNA for the CDR3: TGTGCCATAAATTCGGTTACAGGGGGCCGGAATGAGCAGTACTTC. The chain employs TRBV10-3 and TRBJ2-1; 9 nucleotides agree with TRBD1. The J call may be incorrect, as the DNA end agrees better with TRBJ2-7. This CDR3 spans 15 amino acids. Germline V lookup: CDR1 ENHRY, CDR2 SYGVKD.